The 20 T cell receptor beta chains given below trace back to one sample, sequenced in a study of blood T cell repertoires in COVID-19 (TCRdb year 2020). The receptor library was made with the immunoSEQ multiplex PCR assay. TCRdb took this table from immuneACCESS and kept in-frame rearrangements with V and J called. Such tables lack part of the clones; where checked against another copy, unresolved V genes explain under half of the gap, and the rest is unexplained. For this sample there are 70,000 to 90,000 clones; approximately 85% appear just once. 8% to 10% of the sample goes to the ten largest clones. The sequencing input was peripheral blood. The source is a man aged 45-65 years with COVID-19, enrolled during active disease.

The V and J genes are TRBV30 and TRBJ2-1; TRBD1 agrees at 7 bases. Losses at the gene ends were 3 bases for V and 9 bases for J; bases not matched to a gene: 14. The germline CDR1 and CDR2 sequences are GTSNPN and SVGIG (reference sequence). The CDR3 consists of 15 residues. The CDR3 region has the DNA TGTGCCTGGAGAAAACCGGGACAGCCGAGGAGTGAGCAGTTCTTC. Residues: CAWRKPGQPRSEQFF. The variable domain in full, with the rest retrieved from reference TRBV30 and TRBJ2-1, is SQTIHQWPATLVQPVGSPLSLECTVEGTSNPNLYWYRQAAGRGLQLLFYSVGIGQISSEVPQNLSASRPQDRQFILSSKKLLLSDSGFYLCAWRKPGQPRSEQFFGPGTRLTVL.

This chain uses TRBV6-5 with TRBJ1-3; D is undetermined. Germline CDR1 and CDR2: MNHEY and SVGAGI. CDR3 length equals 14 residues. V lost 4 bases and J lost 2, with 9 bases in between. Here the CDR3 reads CASSSTVTGNTIYF. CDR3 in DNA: TGTGCCAGCAGTTCCACAGTCACTGGAAACACCATATATTTT.

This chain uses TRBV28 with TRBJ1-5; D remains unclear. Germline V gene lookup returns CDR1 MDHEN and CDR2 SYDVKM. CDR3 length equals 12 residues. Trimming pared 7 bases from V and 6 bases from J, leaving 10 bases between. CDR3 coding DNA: TGTGCCAGCAACCCCCGGAGTCAGCCCCAGCATTTT. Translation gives CASNPRSQPQHF.

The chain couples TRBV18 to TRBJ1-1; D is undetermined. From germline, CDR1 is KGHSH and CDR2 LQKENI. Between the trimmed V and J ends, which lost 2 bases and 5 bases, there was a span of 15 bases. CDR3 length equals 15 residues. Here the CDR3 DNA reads TGTGCCAGCTCACCAGTGACGGCCCGAGGGACTGAAGCTTTCTTT. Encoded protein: CASSPVTARGTEAFF. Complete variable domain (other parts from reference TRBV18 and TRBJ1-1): NAGVMQNPRHLVRRRGQEARLRCSPMKGHSHVYWYRQLPEEGLKFMVYLQKENIIDESGMPKERFSAEFPKEGPSILRIQQVVRGDSAAYFCASSPVTARGTEAFFGQGTRLTVV.

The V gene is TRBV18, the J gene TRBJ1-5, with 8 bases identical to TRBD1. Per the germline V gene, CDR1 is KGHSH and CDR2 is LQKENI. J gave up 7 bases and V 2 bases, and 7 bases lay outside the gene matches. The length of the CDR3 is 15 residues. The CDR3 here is CASSPDQGAGQPQHF. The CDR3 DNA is TGTGCCAGCTCACCAGATCAGGGGGCTGGACAGCCCCAGCATTTT.

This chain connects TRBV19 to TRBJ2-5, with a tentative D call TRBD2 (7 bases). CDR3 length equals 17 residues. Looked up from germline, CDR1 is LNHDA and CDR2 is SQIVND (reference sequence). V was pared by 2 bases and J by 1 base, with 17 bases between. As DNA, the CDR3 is TGTGCCAGTAGTATAAGGGGGAGGGCCTTTAGCCAAGAGACCCAGTACTTC. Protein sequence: CASSIRGRAFSQETQYF.

The CDR3 here is CASSPSAGGGREQYF. The CDR3 nucleotides are TGCGCCAGCAGCCCCTCTGCGGGAGGGGGTCGCGAGCAGTACTTC. The chain joins TRBV4-1 to TRBJ2-7, with 9 nucleotides matching TRBD2. From germline, CDR1 is MGHRA and CDR2 YSYEKL. The length of the CDR3 is 15 residues. Unmatched junction bases numbered 10, after V lost 4 bases and J lost 6 bases.

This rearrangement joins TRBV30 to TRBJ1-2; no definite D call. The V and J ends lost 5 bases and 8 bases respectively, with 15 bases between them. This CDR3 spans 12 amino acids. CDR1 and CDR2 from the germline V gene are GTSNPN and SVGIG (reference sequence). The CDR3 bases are TGTGCCTGGCAGGACTGGCCAACCGGCTACACCTTC. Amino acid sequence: CAWQDWPTGYTF. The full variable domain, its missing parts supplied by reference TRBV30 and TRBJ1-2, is SQTIHQWPATLVQPVGSPLSLECTVEGTSNPNLYWYRQAAGRGLQLLFYSVGIGQISSEVPQNLSASRPQDRQFILSSKKLLLSDSGFYLCAWQDWPTGYTFGSGTRLTVV.

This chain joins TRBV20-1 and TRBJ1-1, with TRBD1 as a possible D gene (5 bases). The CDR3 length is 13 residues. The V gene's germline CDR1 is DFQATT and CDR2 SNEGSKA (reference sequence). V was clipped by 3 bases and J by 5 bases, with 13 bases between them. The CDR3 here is CSASGRGGTEAFF. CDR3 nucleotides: TGCAGTGCTAGTGGCCGGGGGGGAACTGAAGCTTTCTTT.

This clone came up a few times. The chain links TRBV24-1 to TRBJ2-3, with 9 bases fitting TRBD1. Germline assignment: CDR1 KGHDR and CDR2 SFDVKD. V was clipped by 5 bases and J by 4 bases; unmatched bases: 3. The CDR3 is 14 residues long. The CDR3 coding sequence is TGTGCCACCAGTGCGAGACAGGGGGCAGATACGCAGTATTTT. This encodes CATSARQGADTQYF.

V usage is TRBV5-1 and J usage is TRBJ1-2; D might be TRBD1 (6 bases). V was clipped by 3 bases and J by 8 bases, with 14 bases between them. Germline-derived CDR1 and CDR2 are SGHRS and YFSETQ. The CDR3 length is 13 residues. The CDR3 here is CASSYSGDSGYTF. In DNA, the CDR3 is TGCGCCAGCAGCTACTCAGGGGATTCCGGCTACACCTTC.

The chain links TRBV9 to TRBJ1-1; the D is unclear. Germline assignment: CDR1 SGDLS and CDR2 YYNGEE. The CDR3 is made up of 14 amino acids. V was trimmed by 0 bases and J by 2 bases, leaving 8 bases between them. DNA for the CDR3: TGTGCCAGCAGCGTAGGCCCCAGTAACACTGAAGCTTTCTTT. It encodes CASSVGPSNTEAFF. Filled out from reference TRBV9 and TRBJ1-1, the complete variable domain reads DSGVTQTPKHLITATGQRVTLRCSPRSGDLSVYWYQQSLDQGLQFLIQYYNGEERAKGNILERFSAQQFPDLHSELNLSSLELGDSALYFCASSVGPSNTEAFFGQGTRLTVV.

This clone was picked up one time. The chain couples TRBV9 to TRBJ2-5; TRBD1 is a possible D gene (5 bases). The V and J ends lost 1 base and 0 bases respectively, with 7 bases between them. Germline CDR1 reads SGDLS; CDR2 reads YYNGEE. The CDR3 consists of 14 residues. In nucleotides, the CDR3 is TGTGCCAGCAGCGTATCAGGGTACCAAGAGACCCAGTACTTC. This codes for CASSVSGYQETQYF.

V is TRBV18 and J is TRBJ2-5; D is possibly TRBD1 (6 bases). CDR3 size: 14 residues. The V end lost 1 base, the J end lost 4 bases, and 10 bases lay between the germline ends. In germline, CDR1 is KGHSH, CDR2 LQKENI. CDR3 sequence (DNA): TGTGCCAGCTCACCACTCGGACAGACAGAGACCCAGTACTTC. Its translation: CASSPLGQTETQYF.

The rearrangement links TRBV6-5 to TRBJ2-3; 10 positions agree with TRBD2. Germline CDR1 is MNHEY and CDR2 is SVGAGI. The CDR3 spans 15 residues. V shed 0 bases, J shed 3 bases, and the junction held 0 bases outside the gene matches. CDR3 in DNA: TGTGCCAGCAGTTACTCTAGCGGGAGGACAGATACGCAGTATTTT. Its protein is CASSYSSGRTDTQYF.

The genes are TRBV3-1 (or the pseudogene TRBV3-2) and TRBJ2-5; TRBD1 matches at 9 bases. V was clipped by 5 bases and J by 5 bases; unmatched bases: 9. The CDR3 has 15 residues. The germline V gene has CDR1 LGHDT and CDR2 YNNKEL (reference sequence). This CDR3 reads CASSRDREAWETQYF. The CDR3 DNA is TGTGCCAGCAGCAGGGACAGGGAGGCTTGGGAGACCCAGTACTTC.

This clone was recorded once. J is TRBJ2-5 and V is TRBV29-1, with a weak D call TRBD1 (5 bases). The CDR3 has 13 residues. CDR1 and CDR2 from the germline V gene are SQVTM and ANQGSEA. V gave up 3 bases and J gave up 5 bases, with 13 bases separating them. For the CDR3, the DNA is TGCAGCGTTGACAGGGCTATGGGGGAGACCCAGTACTTC. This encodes CSVDRAMGETQYF.

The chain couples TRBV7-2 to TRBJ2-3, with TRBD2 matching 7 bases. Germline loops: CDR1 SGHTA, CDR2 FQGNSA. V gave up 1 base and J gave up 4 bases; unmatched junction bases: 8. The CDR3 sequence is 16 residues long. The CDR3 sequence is CASSLGEARGADTQYF. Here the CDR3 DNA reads TGTGCCAGCAGCTTAGGAGAAGCCCGGGGGGCAGATACGCAGTATTTT.

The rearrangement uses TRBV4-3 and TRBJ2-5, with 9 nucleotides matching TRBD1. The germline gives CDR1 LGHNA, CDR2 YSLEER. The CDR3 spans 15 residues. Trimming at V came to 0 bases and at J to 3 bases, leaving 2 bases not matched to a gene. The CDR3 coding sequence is TGCGCCAGCAGCCAAGAAGGACAGGGGAAAGAGACCCAGTACTTC. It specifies CASSQEGQGKETQYF.

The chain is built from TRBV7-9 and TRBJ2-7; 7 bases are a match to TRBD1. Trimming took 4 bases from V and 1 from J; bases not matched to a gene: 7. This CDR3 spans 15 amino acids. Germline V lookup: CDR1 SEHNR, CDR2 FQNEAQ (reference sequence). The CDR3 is CASSSGQDLSYEQYF. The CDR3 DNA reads TGTGCCAGCAGCTCTGGACAGGACCTATCCTACGAGCAGTACTTC.